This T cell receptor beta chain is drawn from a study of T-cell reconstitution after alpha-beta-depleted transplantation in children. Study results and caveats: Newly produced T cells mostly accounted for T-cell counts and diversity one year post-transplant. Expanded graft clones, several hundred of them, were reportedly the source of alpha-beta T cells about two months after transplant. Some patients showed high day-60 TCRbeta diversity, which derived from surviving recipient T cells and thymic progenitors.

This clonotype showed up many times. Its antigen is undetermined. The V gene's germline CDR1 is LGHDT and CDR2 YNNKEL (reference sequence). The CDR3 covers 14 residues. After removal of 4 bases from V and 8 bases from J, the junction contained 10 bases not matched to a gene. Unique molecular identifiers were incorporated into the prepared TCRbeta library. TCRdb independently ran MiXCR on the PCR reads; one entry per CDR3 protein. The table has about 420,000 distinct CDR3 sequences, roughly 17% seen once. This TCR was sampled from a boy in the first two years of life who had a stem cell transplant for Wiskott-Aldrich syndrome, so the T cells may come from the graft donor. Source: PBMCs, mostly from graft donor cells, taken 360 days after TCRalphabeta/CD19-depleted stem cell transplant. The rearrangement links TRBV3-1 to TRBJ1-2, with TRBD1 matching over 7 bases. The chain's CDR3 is CASSPTIQGTGYTF. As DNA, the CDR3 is TGTGCCAGCAGCCCTACTATACAGGGGACCGGCTACACCTTC.